The present entry profiles one T cell receptor beta chain with its context. The sample originates from a study of blood T cell repertoires in COVID-19. Method: immunoSEQ multiplex PCR; TCRdb's copy keeps in-frame clones and lacks some. The sample contains more than 200,000 clones, around nine tenths of which appear only once. This CDR3 spans 15 amino acids. J gave up 7 bases and V 0 bases, and 0 bases lay outside the gene matches. Germline V lookup: CDR1 KGHSH, CDR2 LQKENI. Sequencing was performed on PBMCs or T cells enriched from blood (not recorded which). The V and J genes are TRBV18 and TRBJ1-4, with 12 bases lining up with TRBD1. The TCR sequence derives from a woman between 18 and 29 years old who had recovered from COVID-19. The CDR3 loop is CASSPPGQGAEKLFF. The CDR3 DNA reads as TGTGCCAGCTCACCACCGGGACAGGGGGCTGAAAAACTGTTTTTT.